This entry features one T cell receptor beta chain sequence. Vbeta (60) and Jbeta (13) primers were used in the PCR. The method was immunoSEQ multiplex PCR; TCRdb's version includes in-frame clones alone and lacks a portion of them. Among some 140,000 clones listed, over 65% were seen once. The CDR3 loop spans 16 amino acids. From germline, CDR1 is GTSNPN and CDR2 SVGIG (reference sequence). Trimming pared 0 bases from V and 0 bases from J, leaving 13 bases between. The record originates from a study of cytomegalovirus exposure and HLA in healthy donors. The rearrangement links TRBV30 to TRBJ2-3, with D hard to call. This receptor was taken from a female donor in good health and CMV-seropositive. Sequenced material: PBMCs. CDR3 nucleotides: TGTGCCTGGAGTGTAAGTTGGCCCTCCAGCACAGATACGCAGTATTTT. This encodes CAWSVSWPSSTDTQYF.